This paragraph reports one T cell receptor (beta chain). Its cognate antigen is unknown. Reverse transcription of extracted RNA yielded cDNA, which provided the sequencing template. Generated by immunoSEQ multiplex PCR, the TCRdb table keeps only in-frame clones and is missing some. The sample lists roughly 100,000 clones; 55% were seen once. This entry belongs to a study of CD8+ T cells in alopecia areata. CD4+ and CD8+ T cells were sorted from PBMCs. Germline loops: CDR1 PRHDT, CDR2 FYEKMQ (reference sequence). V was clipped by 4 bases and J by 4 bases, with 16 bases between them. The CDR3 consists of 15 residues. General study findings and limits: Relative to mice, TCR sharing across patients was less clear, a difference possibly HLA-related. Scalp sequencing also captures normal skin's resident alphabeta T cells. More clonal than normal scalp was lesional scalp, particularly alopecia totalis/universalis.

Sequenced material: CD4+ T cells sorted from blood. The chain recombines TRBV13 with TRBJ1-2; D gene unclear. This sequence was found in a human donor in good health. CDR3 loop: CASSSRTPPGYGYTF. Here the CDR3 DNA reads TGTGCCAGCAGCTCAAGGACCCCCCCCGGCTATGGCTACACCTTC.